This entry lists 13 T cell receptor beta chains sequenced from one sample in a study of blood T cells in healthy people across ages. A sample-barcoded 5' primer and a J-beta primer mix were used in a second PCR of roughly 7 to 12 cycles. TCRdb re-analysed the 5' RACE reads in MiXCR, keeping a single row per CDR3 protein. The sample has a few hundred thousand distinct CDR3 sequences; 45% to 65% are singletons. Sequencing used blood. The source is a man aged 60 to 69 in good health.

This chain links TRBV5-1 with TRBJ2-3, with D perhaps matching TRBD2 (5 bases). Trimming removed 2 bases from V and 4 bases from J, with 11 bases in between. Germline V CDR1 and CDR2: SGHRS, YFSETQ. The CDR3 is made up of 14 amino acids. The CDR3 sequence is CASSFTGSADTQYF. DNA of the CDR3: TGCGCCAGCAGCTTTACCGGTAGCGCAGATACGCAGTATTTT.

As concerns this clonotype: It may be a read error: a sequence one base away is much more abundant. This sequence joins TRBV20-1 and TRBJ2-1; D is possibly TRBD1 (6 bases). CDR1 is DFQATT, CDR2 SNEGSKA, per germline (reference sequence). The CDR3 contains 16 residues. The DNA for the CDR3 is TGCAGTGCTAGAGATCTCGCCAGGGGCTCCTACAATGAGCGGTTCTTC. Translation gives CSARDLARGSYNERFF.

The V call is TRBV29-1, the J call TRBJ2-1, with D possibly being TRBD2 (6 bases). This CDR3 has 14 residues. The germline V and J ends were trimmed by 7 bases and 4 bases, with 17 bases remaining between them. From germline, CDR1 is SQVTM and CDR2 ANQGSEA. The CDR3, as DNA: TGCAGCGGGTCCGGGACTCGAGTTTACAATGAGCAGTTCTTC. This gives the protein CSGSGTRVYNEQFF.

This clonotype was counted between two and nine times. The chain has TRBV7-2 and TRBJ2-6; D gene unclear. CDR3 size: 18 residues. The germline V and J ends were trimmed by 1 base and 0 bases, with 13 bases remaining between them. Germline V lookup: CDR1 SGHTA, CDR2 FQGNSA. As DNA, the CDR3 is TGTGCCAGCAGCTTAGTTGGTAGGGTGGACTCTGGGGCCAACGTCCTGACTTTC. Protein product: CASSLVGRVDSGANVLTF.

Note on this clonotype: A junction boundary mismatches the germline segment, possibly from a read error. V gene TRBV6-2 or TRBV6-3 combines with J gene TRBJ1-2; no reliable D call. Per germline, CDR1 MNHEY and CDR2 SVGEGT. The CDR3 totals 12 residues. The CDR3 nucleotides are TGTGCCTGCAGTTACTCAATAGGGGGCTACACCTTC. As protein: CACSYSIGGYTF.

Here the CDR3 reads CASSSRSGEETQYF. Here the CDR3 DNA reads TGTGCCAGCAGCTCTCGTAGCGGGGAAGAGACCCAGTACTTC. The chain combines TRBV7-3 with TRBJ2-4, with 8 positions matching TRBD2. The assigned J gene may be wrong: the sequence end matches TRBJ2-5 better. The germline CDR1 and CDR2 sequences are SGHTA and FQGTGA. The CDR3 runs to 14 residues.

The chain links TRBV5-5 to TRBJ2-5; D might be TRBD1 or TRBD2, each matching 6 bases. Deletions cut 4 bases from V and 1 base from J, with 20 bases between. The length of the CDR3 is 17 residues. The germline V gene encodes CDR1 SGHKS and CDR2 YYEKEE (reference sequence). In DNA form, the CDR3 reads TGTGCCAGCAGCCCGGAGGGGGTTTCGAAGGGCCAAGAGACCCAGTACTTC. It codes for CASSPEGVSKGQETQYF.

This clonotype was picked up many times. V and J are TRBV12-3 or TRBV12-4 and TRBJ2-1, with 14 nucleotides matching TRBD2. The V gene end was trimmed by 3 bases and the J gene end by 9 bases; junction bases not matched to a gene: 10. The length of the CDR3 is 17 residues. The CDR3 bases are TGTGCCAGCAGTTTCCCCATGGGACTAGCGGGAGTTGTTGAGCAGTTCTTC. It is translated as CASSFPMGLAGVVEQFF.

The chain combines TRBV7-3 with TRBJ1-1; no clear D. This CDR3 spans 14 amino acids. Trimming removed 5 bases from V and 2 bases from J, with 12 bases in between. Germline values: CDR1 SGHTA, CDR2 FQGTGA. The CDR3 protein is CASSHSTGNTEAFF. The CDR3 nucleotides read TGTGCCAGCAGCCATTCCACGGGAAACACTGAAGCTTTCTTT. The variable domain in full, with the rest retrieved from reference TRBV7-3 and TRBJ1-1, is GAGVSQTPSNKVTEKGKYVELRCDPISGHTALYWYRQSLGQGPEFLIYFQGTGAADDSGLPNDRFFAVRPEGSVSTLKIQRTERGDSAVYLCASSHSTGNTEAFFGQGTRLTVV.

A word on this clonotype: This could be a read error, since a much larger clone is one nucleotide away. This chain links TRBV20-1 with TRBJ2-1; D unclear. The J call is in doubt because the DNA end fits TRBJ2-7 better. The germline V gene has CDR1 DFQATT and CDR2 SNEGSKA (reference sequence). The CDR3 has 12 residues. The CDR3 spells CSATDTYNEQYF. In DNA, the CDR3 is TGCAGTGCTACCGATACCTACAATGAGCAGTACTTC.

The chain uses TRBV6-6 and TRBJ1-6, with 7 bases that match TRBD1. V shed 5 bases, J shed 14 bases, and the junction held 12 bases outside the gene matches. Germline CDR1 MNHNY, CDR2 SVGAGI (reference sequence). This CDR3 region has 14 residues. The CDR3 nucleotides are TGTGCCAGCAGTCAAGGGACAGCCGGCAGAGCCCTCCACTTT. Its protein is CASSQGTAGRALHF.

With respect to this clonotype: The final CDR3 position lacks the conserved phenylalanine or tryptophan, pointing to a likely read error. J is TRBJ2-7 and V is TRBV4-2, with 14 bases lining up with TRBD2. The CDR3 covers 19 residues. Germline V gives CDR1 LGHNA, CDR2 YNFKEQ. With V trimmed by 2 bases and J by 4 bases, 13 bases remained unmatched. The CDR3 nucleotides read TGTGCCAGCAGCCAAAAGGGACTAGCGGGGGCGCCGCTCCCTTACGAGCAGTACTTA. Residues: CASSQKGLAGAPLPYEQYL.

The chain has TRBV28 and TRBJ2-3; D remains unclear. The CDR3 has 13 residues. The V gene's germline CDR1 is MDHEN and CDR2 SYDVKM. Trimming stripped 6 bases from V and 6 bases from J, with 13 bases between. CDR3 DNA sequence: TGTGCCAGCAGCCCGGTGATTGCGGATACGCAGTATTTT. As protein: CASSPVIADTQYF. Drawing the rest from reference TRBV28 and TRBJ2-3, the complete variable domain is DVKVTQSSRYLVKRTGEKVFLECVQDMDHENMFWYRQDPGLGLRLIYFSYDVKMKEKGDIPEGYSVSREKKERFSLILESASTNQTSMYLCASSPVIADTQYFGPGTRLTVL.